Below, 15 T cell receptor beta chains from the same sample are listed, as sequenced in a study of cytomegalovirus exposure and HLA in healthy donors. The study ran its PCR with 60 Vbeta and 13 Jbeta primers. Profiled with immunoSEQ multiplex PCR; TCRdb holds only in-frame clones, not every one. The sample includes tens of thousands of clones, 55% to 75% of them seen just once. Sequenced sample: PBMCs. The receptor set was obtained from a woman in her 40s in good health and CMV-seropositive.

This clone showed up just a few times. V usage is TRBV11-3 and J usage is TRBJ1-6; D ambiguous. The CDR3 sequence is 13 residues long. CDR1 is SGHNT, CDR2 YENEEA, per germline. Deletions cut 5 bases from V and 8 bases from J, with 10 bases between. The CDR3 reads CASSPSLDSPLHF. In nucleotides, the CDR3 is TGTGCCAGCAGCCCGAGTTTGGATTCACCCCTCCACTTT.

The chain joins TRBV5-1 to TRBJ2-7, with TRBD1 matching over 10 bases. The V gene end was trimmed by 2 bases and the J gene end by 1 base; junction bases not matched to a gene: 3. The CDR3 is made up of 15 amino acids. Germline CDR1 SGHRS, CDR2 YFSETQ. CDR3 residues: CASSFGTGVSYEQYF. In DNA, the CDR3 is TGCGCCAGCAGCTTTGGGACAGGGGTATCCTACGAGCAGTACTTC.

The rearrangement uses TRBV2 and TRBJ2-2, with a possible D match to TRBD1 (6 bases). The CDR3 covers 13 residues. Trimming took off 7 bases at V and 6 bases at J, with 12 bases between the two ends. Per germline, CDR1 SNHLY and CDR2 FYNNEI. The DNA for the CDR3 is TGTGCCAGCACATCCAGGGGTGCCGGGGAGCTGTTTTTT. Translation: CASTSRGAGELFF.

The CDR3 DNA reads as TGCGCCAGCAGCTTGTTCAGGGGGTTAGATGGCTACACCTTC. Encoded protein: CASSLFRGLDGYTF. The V call is TRBV5-1, the J call TRBJ1-2; 7 bases fit TRBD1. The CDR3 length is 14 residues. CDR1 is SGHRS, CDR2 YFSETQ, per germline. J gave up 6 bases and V 1 base, and 6 bases lay outside the gene matches.

The V and J genes are TRBV11-3 and TRBJ2-2; 11 bases fit TRBD2. CDR1 SGHNT and CDR2 YENEEA come from the germline V gene. This CDR3 region has 19 residues. The V gene end was trimmed by 1 base and the J gene end by 0 bases; junction bases not matched to a gene: 7. The DNA for the CDR3 is TGTGCCAGCAGCTTAGTCGGGCTAGCGGGGGGTCCGAACACCGGGGAGCTGTTTTTT. Amino acids: CASSLVGLAGGPNTGELFF.

The J gene is TRBJ1-5, the V gene TRBV10-1, with 10 positions matching TRBD1. The germline V gene has CDR1 WNHNN and CDR2 SYGVQD (reference sequence). V shed 3 bases and J 3 bases; nucleotides not matched to a gene: 14. The CDR3 has 19 amino acids. The DNA of the CDR3 is TGCGCCAGCAGTGAACTGTGGGTAAAGGGACAGGGGTCCAATCAGCCCCAGCATTTT. It codes for CASSELWVKGQGSNQPQHF.

The chain carries TRBV18 and TRBJ2-2; a possible D gene is TRBD1 (5 bases). The germline V gene has CDR1 KGHSH and CDR2 LQKENI. The CDR3 is 15 residues long. V was pared by 1 base and J by 6 bases, with 12 bases between. The CDR3 is CASSPQGRAAGELFF. The CDR3 bases are TGTGCCAGCTCACCACAGGGCAGGGCGGCCGGGGAGCTGTTTTTT.

CDR3 sequence (DNA): TGCGCCAGCGGGCGGACAGGGGTGACTGAAGCTTTCTTT. Its protein product is CASGRTGVTEAFF. The chain combines TRBV5-1 with TRBJ1-1, with 9 bases matching TRBD1. Trimming removed 7 bases from V and 5 bases from J; junction bases left unmatched: 6. The CDR3 sequence is 13 residues long. Germline CDR1 reads SGHRS; CDR2 reads YFSETQ.

The chain is built from TRBV29-1 and TRBJ2-7; D is unclear. Deletions cut 0 bases from V and 4 bases from J, with 13 bases between. The CDR3 length is 14 residues. CDR1 is SQVTM and CDR2 is ANQGSEA in the germline V gene. CDR3 protein: CSVEDNRLGYEQYF. As DNA, the CDR3 is TGCAGCGTTGAAGACAACCGACTGGGTTACGAGCAGTACTTC.

V gene TRBV6-5 combines with J gene TRBJ2-2, with D maybe TRBD1 (6 bases). CDR3 length: 14 amino acids. Trimming took off 5 bases at V and 4 bases at J, with 11 bases between the two ends. The V gene's germline CDR1 is MNHEY and CDR2 SVGAGI. CDR3 residues: CASSVTGTTGELFF. The CDR3 DNA reads as TGTGCCAGCAGTGTGACAGGAACCACCGGGGAGCTGTTTTTT.

The chain links TRBV7-3 to TRBJ2-3; TRBD2 is a possible D gene (6 bases). Trimming removed 5 bases from V and 2 bases from J, with 14 bases in between. The CDR3 runs 15 residues. Looked up from germline, CDR1 is SGHTA and CDR2 is FQGTGA. CDR3: CASSQGLAYTDTQYF. CDR3 bases: TGTGCCAGCAGCCAGGGTCTAGCGTACACAGATACGCAGTATTTT.

CDR3 nucleotide sequence: TGTGCCATCAGTGAAGCCGACGAGCAGTACTTC. It translates to CAISEADEQYF. This chain joins TRBV10-3 and TRBJ2-7, with D uncertain. This CDR3 is built from 11 residues. The ends were cut back, 3 bases at V and 5 bases at J, with 5 bases in the middle. Per germline, CDR1 ENHRY and CDR2 SYGVKD.

The chain links TRBV30 to TRBJ1-1; D is unclear. With 4 bases removed from V and 4 bases from J, the gap between germline ends came to 7 bases. This CDR3 contains 11 residues. Germline V gene data show CDR1 as GTSNPN and CDR2 as SVGIG (reference sequence). CDR3 protein: CAWTVATEAFF. The CDR3 bases are TGTGCCTGGACCGTAGCCACTGAAGCTTTCTTT.

The chain couples TRBV10-3 to TRBJ1-5; 7 nucleotides match TRBD1. Germline CDR1 ENHRY, CDR2 SYGVKD. Trimming took 5 bases from V and 5 from J; bases not matched to a gene: 3. This CDR3 region has 13 residues. The CDR3 reads CAISTGVYQPQHF. As DNA, the CDR3 is TGTGCCATCAGTACAGGGGTCTATCAGCCCCAGCATTTT.

This clone was found a few times. The chain couples TRBV18 to TRBJ1-1; D is unresolved. Looked up from germline, CDR1 is KGHSH and CDR2 is LQKENI. Trimming pared 3 bases from V and 1 base from J, leaving 6 bases between. This CDR3 is built from 13 residues. CDR3 region: CASSPRGNTEAFF. In DNA form, the CDR3 reads TGTGCCAGCTCACCCCGGGGGAACACTGAAGCTTTCTTT.